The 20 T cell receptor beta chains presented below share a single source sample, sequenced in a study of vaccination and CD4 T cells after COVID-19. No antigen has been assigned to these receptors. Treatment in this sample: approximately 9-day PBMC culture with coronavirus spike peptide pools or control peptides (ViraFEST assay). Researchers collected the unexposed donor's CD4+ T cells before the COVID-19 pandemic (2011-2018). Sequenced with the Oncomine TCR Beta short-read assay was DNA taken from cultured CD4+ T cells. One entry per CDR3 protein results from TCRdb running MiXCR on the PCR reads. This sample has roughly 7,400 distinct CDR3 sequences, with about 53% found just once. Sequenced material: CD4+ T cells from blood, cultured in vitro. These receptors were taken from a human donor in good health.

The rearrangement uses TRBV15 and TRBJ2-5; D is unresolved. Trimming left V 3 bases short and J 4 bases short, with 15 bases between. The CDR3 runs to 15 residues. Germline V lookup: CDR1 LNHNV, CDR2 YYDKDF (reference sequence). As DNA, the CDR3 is TGTGCCACCAGCAGTCCCGCAGCCCTCGTAGAGACCCAGTACTTC. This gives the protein CATSSPAALVETQYF.

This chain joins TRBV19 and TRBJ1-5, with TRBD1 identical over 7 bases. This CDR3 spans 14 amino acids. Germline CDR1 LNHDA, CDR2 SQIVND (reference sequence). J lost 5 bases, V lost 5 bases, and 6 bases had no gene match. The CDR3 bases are TGTGCCAGTAGTGTCGGACAGGTCTATCAGCCCCAGCATTTT. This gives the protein CASSVGQVYQPQHF.

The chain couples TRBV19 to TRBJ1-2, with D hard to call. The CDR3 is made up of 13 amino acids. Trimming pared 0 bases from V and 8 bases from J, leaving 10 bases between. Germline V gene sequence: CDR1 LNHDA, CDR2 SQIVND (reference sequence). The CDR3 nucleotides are TGTGCCAGTAGTATAGATCTCTCGGCCGGCTACACCTTC. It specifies CASSIDLSAGYTF.

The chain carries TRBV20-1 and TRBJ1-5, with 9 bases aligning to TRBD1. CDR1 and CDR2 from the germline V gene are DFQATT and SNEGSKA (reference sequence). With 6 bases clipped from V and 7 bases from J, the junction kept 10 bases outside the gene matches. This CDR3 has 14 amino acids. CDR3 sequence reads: CSADGTGTEQPQHF. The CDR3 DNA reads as TGCAGTGCGGACGGGACAGGGACGGAACAGCCCCAGCATTTT.

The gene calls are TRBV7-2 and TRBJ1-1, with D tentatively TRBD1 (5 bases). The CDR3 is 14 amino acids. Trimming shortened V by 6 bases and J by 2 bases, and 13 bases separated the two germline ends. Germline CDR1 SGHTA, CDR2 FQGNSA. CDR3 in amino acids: CASRPGPKNTEAFF. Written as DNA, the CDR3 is TGTGCCAGCAGGCCGGGACCTAAAAACACTGAAGCTTTCTTT.

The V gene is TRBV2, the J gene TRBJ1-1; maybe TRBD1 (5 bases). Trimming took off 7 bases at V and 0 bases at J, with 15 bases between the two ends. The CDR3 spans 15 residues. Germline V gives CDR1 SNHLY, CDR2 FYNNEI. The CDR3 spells CASNLGQPMNTEAFF. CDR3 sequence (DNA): TGTGCCAGCAATTTGGGGCAGCCCATGAACACTGAAGCTTTCTTT.

CDR3 bases: TGTGCCAGCAGCCCCGCCGGGACAGGCGAAGCTTTCTTT. This translates into CASSPAGTGEAFF. The rearrangement joins TRBV27 to TRBJ1-1, with TRBD1 identical over 8 bases. This CDR3 has 13 residues. V lost 6 bases, J lost 8 bases, and 8 bases stayed unmatched. CDR1 is MNHEY, CDR2 SMNVEV, per germline (reference sequence).

In nucleotides, the CDR3 is TGTGCCAGCAGCTCACCCGGACTAGCGATTCAGGATACGCAGTATTTT. Amino acids: CASSSPGLAIQDTQYF. J is TRBJ2-3 and V is TRBV6-1; 9 nucleotides line up with TRBD2. This CDR3 comprises 16 residues. The J segment lost 6 bases and the V segment lost 6 bases, leaving 13 bases of the junction unmatched. Looked up from germline, CDR1 is MNHNS and CDR2 is SASEGT.

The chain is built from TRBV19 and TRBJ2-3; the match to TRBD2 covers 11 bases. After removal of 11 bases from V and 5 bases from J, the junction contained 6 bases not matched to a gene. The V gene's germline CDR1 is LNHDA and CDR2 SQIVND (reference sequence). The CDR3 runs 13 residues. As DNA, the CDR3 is TGTGCCGTTCGGCTAGCGGGGGGAGATACGCAGTATTTT. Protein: CAVRLAGGDTQYF.

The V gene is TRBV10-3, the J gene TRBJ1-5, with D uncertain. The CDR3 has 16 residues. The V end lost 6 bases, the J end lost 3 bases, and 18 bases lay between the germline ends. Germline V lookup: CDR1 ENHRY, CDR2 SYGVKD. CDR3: CAISSFPRVLNQPQHF. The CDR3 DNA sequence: TGTGCCATCAGCTCCTTTCCCCGGGTCCTCAATCAGCCCCAGCATTTT.

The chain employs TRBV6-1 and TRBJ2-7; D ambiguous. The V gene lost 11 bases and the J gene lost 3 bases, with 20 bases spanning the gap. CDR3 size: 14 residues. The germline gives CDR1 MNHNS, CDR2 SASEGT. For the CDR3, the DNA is TGTGCCCTCTTTGTCGCGGCAGGCGTCTACGAGCAGTACTTC. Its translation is CALFVAAGVYEQYF.

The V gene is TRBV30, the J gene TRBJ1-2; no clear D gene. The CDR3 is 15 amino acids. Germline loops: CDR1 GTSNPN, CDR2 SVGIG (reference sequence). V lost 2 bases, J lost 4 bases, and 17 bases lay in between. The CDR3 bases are TGTGCCTGGAGTAAGGAGAGACGATGGAGCTATGGCTACACCTTC. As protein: CAWSKERRWSYGYTF.

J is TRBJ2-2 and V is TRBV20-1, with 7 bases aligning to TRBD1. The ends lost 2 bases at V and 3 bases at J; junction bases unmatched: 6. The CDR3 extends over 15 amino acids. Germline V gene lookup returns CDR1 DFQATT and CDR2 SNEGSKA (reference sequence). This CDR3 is CSARSWDSYTGELFF. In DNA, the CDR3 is TGCAGTGCTAGATCCTGGGACAGCTACACCGGGGAGCTGTTTTTT.

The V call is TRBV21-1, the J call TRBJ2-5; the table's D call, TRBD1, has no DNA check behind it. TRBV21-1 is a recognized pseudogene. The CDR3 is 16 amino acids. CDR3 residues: CASSTSRARVSETQYF. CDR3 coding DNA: TGTGCCAGCAGCACAAGTCGGGCCCGGGTATCAGAGACCCAGTACTTC.

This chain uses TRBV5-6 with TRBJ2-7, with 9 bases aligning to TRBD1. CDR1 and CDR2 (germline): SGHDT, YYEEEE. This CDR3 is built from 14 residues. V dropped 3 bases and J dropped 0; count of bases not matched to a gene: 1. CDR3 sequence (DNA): TGTGCCAGCAGCTGGGGACAGGGCTCCTACGAGCAGTACTTC. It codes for CASSWGQGSYEQYF.

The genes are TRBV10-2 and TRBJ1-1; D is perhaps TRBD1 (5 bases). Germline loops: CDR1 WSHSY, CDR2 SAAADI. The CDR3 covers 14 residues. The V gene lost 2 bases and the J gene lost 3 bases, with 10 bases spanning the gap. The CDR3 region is CASSEVGGYTEAFF. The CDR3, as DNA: TGCGCCAGCAGTGAGGTGGGGGGTTACACTGAAGCTTTCTTT.

The CDR3 here is CASSFSLSKNIQYF. The CDR3 coding sequence is TGTGCCAGCAGCTTCAGCTTATCCAAAAACATTCAGTACTTC. V usage is TRBV7-2 and J usage is TRBJ2-4; D remains ambiguous. The germline V gene has CDR1 SGHTA and CDR2 FQGNSA. V was trimmed by 3 bases and J by 2 bases, leaving 8 bases between them. The CDR3 sequence is 14 residues long.

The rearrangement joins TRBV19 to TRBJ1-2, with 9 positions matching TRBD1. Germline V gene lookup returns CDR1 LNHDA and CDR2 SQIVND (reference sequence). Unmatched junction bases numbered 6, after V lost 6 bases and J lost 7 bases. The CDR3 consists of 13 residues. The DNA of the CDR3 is TGTGCCAGTAGCCCCGGGACAGGGTCTGGCTACACCTTC. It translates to CASSPGTGSGYTF.

CDR3 residues: CASSFTGTGGYTF. The DNA of the CDR3 is TGTGCCAGCAGTTTCACAGGGACTGGCGGCTACACCTTC. V is TRBV27 and J is TRBJ1-2; D might be TRBD1 (6 bases). V lost 3 bases and J 8 bases, leaving 13 bases between the germline ends. CDR1 is MNHEY and CDR2 is SMNVEV in the germline V gene (reference sequence). CDR3 length equals 13 residues.

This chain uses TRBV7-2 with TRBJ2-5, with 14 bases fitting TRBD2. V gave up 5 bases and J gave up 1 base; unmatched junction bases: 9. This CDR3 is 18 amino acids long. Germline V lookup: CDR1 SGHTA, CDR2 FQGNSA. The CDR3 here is CASSQSGTSGGIQETQYF. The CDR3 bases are TGTGCCAGCAGCCAGAGCGGGACTAGCGGGGGCATCCAAGAGACCCAGTACTTC. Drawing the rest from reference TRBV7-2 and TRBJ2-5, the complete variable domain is GAGVSQSPSNKVTEKGKDVELRCDPISGHTALYWYRQSLGQGLEFLIYFQGNSAPDKSGLPSDRFSAERTGGSVSTLTIQRTQQEDSAVYLCASSQSGTSGGIQETQYFGPGTRLLVL.